In this sample, the clone carrying this T cell receptor beta chain turned up a few times. Its antigen is unknown. Each subset's genomic DNA was shared equally among a number of immunoSEQ plates. How the authors handled the data: From ImmunoSEQ came sequences covering only the junction and carrying no quality scores, so filtering differed. Assay used: immunoSEQ multiplex PCR; TCRdb lists only in-frame clones, some missing. V, J and clone size are those of that table, while D and trimming were read from the DNA. Of about 980,000 clones listed, approximately 80% are singletons. These data are taken from a study of shared clonotypes between healthy human individuals. Study-wide results and caveats: Clonotypes that were shared across a handful of donors made up about 5.1% of naive CD4 clonotypes. Measured sharing among donors was expected to vary with sequencing depth.

The length of the CDR3 is 17 residues. Between the trimmed V and J ends, which lost 6 bases and 0 bases, there was a span of 18 bases. CDR1 SEHNR and CDR2 FQNEAQ come from the germline V gene (reference sequence). The source material was memory CD4+ T cells sorted from blood. Subset here: CD45RA-negative fraction. The clonotype originates from a man between 18 and 29 years old in good health. The chain links TRBV7-9 to TRBJ1-3, with D maybe TRBD1 (6 bases). As DNA, the CDR3 is TGTGCCAGCAGGCTAAATTCAGGGGACCTCTCTGGAAACACCATATATTTT. Translation: CASRLNSGDLSGNTIYF. The complete variable domain, with remaining parts taken from reference TRBV7-9 and TRBJ1-3, reads DTGVSQNPRHKITKRGQNVTFRCDPISEHNRLYWYRQTLGQGPEFLTYFQNEAQLEKSRLLSDRFSAERPKGSFSTLEIQRTEQGDSAMYLCASRLNSGDLSGNTIYFGEGSWLTVV.